This TCR beta chain was obtained from a study of neurological immune-mediated disorders. The germline V gene encodes CDR1 MGHDK and CDR2 SYGVNS. V lost 4 bases to trimming and J lost 6 bases, with 18 bases between them. The CDR3 has 15 amino acids. Many counts were recorded for this clonotype. Antigen: not known. From the 5' RACE reads, TCRdb called clonotypes with MiXCR, one entry per CDR3 protein. The data contain 95,000 to 110,000 distinct CDR3 sequences, approximately 11% of them singletons. Noted time point: longitudinal time-point 3. The study's findings and limits: Private repertoires in all groups were suggested, as expanded clones shared no CDR3 amino acid sequences across subjects.

The genes are TRBV25-1 and TRBJ1-2; possibly TRBD1 for D (6 bases). The sequenced sample was PBMCs. The TCR was taken from a female donor with HTLV-1-associated myelopathy (HAM/TSP). The DNA of the CDR3 is TGTGCCAGCAGTGTCCCGCGACAGGACAATAATGGCTACACCTTC. Its translation: CASSVPRQDNNGYTF.